This entry is about one T cell receptor (beta chain). The antigen remains unidentified. The data were obtained in a study of OX40 agonist ivuxolimab in advanced cancers. Findings of the study overall: At 0.1 to 3.0 mg/kg, CD4+ and CD8+ blood T cells expanded clonally by week 6.

Germline assignment: CDR1 SGHRS and CDR2 YFSETQ. The CDR3 is 14 residues long. Between the trimmed V and J ends, which lost 0 bases and 8 bases, there was a span of 11 bases. This table comes from immunoSEQ multiplex PCR, and its TCRdb copy is limited to in-frame clones, with some not included. The table records about 77,000 clones, around 87% of them present only once. The sequence derives from an adult with an advanced solid tumor such as melanoma, head and neck, liver or kidney cancer. Sequences were derived from CD4+ or CD8+ T cells sorted from blood, sampled in a trial of the OX40 agonist ivuxolimab. The chain joins TRBV5-1 to TRBJ1-4; D remains unclear. This chain's CDR3 is CASSLESFGEKLFF. CDR3 DNA sequence: TGCGCCAGCAGCTTGGAATCCTTCGGGGAAAAACTGTTTTTT.